This TCR beta chain is from a study of tumor-infiltrating lymphocytes in oesophageal squamous cell carcinoma. TCRdb re-analysed the PCR reads in MiXCR, keeping a single row per CDR3 protein. There are over 14,000 distinct CDR3 sequences in the sample; around 52% occur only once, and about 18% lies in the top ten. What was sequenced was esophageal tumor tissue. The sequence was collected from a male donor with esophageal squamous cell carcinoma.

CDR3 loop: CASSLPGLLSGANVLTF. CDR3 coding DNA: TGTGCCAGCAGCTTGCCAGGACTGCTCTCTGGGGCCAACGTCCTGACTTTC. This chain connects TRBV7-6 to TRBJ2-6, with D tentatively TRBD2 (5 bases). Between the trimmed V and J ends, which lost 3 bases and 0 bases, there was a span of 12 bases. CDR1 is SGHVS and CDR2 is FNYEAQ in the germline V gene. The CDR3 covers 17 residues.